Below, 28 T cell receptor beta chains from the same sample are listed, as sequenced in a study of T cells after posttransplantation cyclophosphamide. Assay: immunoSEQ multiplex PCR; the TCRdb copy retains only in-frame clones and omits some. The sample has some 21,000 clones, around 85% seen once. Methotrexate plus calcineurin inhibitor accompanied controls' myeloablative marrow transplants; sampling was 1 year later. The sequenced sample was PBMCs, obtained 350 to 400 days after allogeneic stem cell transplant with calcineurin inhibitor and methotrexate. Receptors originate from a female patient aged 25-40 years who received an allogeneic stem cell transplant from an unrelated donor, was CMV-positive, and had acute and chronic GVHD. Some T cells may be supplied by the graft donor.

V gene TRBV21-1 combines with J gene TRBJ2-7; no check of the table's D call, TRBD2, against the DNA was made. TRBV21-1 is shown as a pseudogene. The CDR3 contains 14 residues. CDR3 region: CASSKDAGTYEQYF. The CDR3 DNA sequence: TGTGCCAGCAGCAAAGATGCGGGAACCTACGAGCAGTACTTC.

This clone was counted once. The genes are TRBV18 and TRBJ1-4; D is perhaps TRBD1 (6 bases). Germline CDR1 and CDR2: KGHSH and LQKENI. V was cut by 3 bases and J by 0 bases, with 8 bases left in between. CDR3 length: 15 amino acids. The CDR3: CASSPQGTTNEKLFF. CDR3 DNA sequence: TGTGCCAGCTCACCCCAGGGGACAACTAATGAAAAACTGTTTTTT. Using reference TRBV18 and TRBJ1-4 for the parts outside the CDR3, the full variable domain is NAGVMQNPRHLVRRRGQEARLRCSPMKGHSHVYWYRQLPEEGLKFMVYLQKENIIDESGMPKERFSAEFPKEGPSILRIQQVVRGDSAAYFCASSPQGTTNEKLFFGSGTQLSVL.

The genes are TRBV7-2 and TRBJ2-1; TRBD2 is a possible D gene (5 bases). CDR3 length equals 15 residues. V was clipped by 3 bases and J by 4 bases, with 13 bases between them. Germline loops: CDR1 SGHTA, CDR2 FQGNSA. The CDR3 protein is CASSFGGPTYNEQFF. In nucleotides, the CDR3 is TGTGCCAGCAGCTTCGGAGGACCGACGTACAATGAGCAGTTCTTC. Filled out from reference TRBV7-2 and TRBJ2-1, the complete variable domain reads GAGVSQSPSNKVTEKGKDVELRCDPISGHTALYWYRQSLGQGLEFLIYFQGNSAPDKSGLPSDRFSAERTGGSVSTLTIQRTQQEDSAVYLCASSFGGPTYNEQFFGPGTRLTVL.

The J gene is TRBJ2-1, the V gene TRBV6-4, with 10 bases identical to TRBD2. The J segment lost 3 bases and the V segment lost 4 bases, leaving 0 bases of the junction unmatched. Per the germline V gene, CDR1 is MRHNA and CDR2 is SNTAGT. The CDR3 is 14 amino acids. The chain's CDR3 is CASSVAGGYNEQFF. DNA for the CDR3: TGTGCCAGCAGTGTAGCGGGGGGCTACAATGAGCAGTTCTTC.

The chain has TRBV6-1 and TRBJ2-2; 7 nucleotides match TRBD1. The CDR3 length is 14 residues. J lost 4 bases, V lost 8 bases, and 7 bases had no gene match. Germline CDR1 MNHNS, CDR2 SASEGT. The CDR3 protein is CASVRGQSTGELFF. CDR3 coding DNA: TGTGCCAGCGTTAGGGGGCAAAGCACCGGGGAGCTGTTTTTT.

This sequence joins TRBV9 and TRBJ2-1, with TRBD1 matching over 7 bases. Trimming removed 5 bases from V and 7 bases from J; junction bases left unmatched: 12. The CDR3 runs to 15 residues. The germline V gene encodes CDR1 SGDLS and CDR2 YYNGEE. CDR3 nucleotide sequence: TGTGCCAGCAGTTCAGAGGGGGCGTGGGGTAATGAGCAGTTCTTC. It specifies CASSSEGAWGNEQFF.

The J gene is TRBJ2-7, the V gene TRBV18; tentative D call: TRBD1 (5 bases). Trimming took 3 bases from V and 0 from J, leaving 6 bases between them. This CDR3 spans 13 amino acids. Germline CDR1 is KGHSH and CDR2 is LQKENI. The CDR3 region has the DNA TGTGCCAGCTCACCGGACACCTCCTACGAGCAGTACTTC. It translates to CASSPDTSYEQYF.

The rearrangement joins TRBV5-6 to TRBJ2-1, with D perhaps TRBD2 (5 bases). V was trimmed by 5 bases and J by 5 bases, leaving 17 bases between them. The CDR3 has 15 residues. Germline V gene lookup returns CDR1 SGHDT and CDR2 YYEEEE. CDR3 DNA: TGTGCCAGCAGTTATTACAAGGGCGGGCACAATGAGCAGTTCTTC. Its protein product is CASSYYKGGHNEQFF. The full variable domain, its missing parts supplied by reference TRBV5-6 and TRBJ2-1, is DAGVTQSPTHLIKTRGQQVTLRCSPKSGHDTVSWYQQALGQGPQFIFQYYEEEERQRGNFPDRFSGHQFPNYSSELNVNALLLGDSALYLCASSYYKGGHNEQFFGPGTRLTVL.

This chain uses TRBV12-5 with TRBJ2-1; D unclear. CDR1 is LGHNT, CDR2 FRNRAP, per germline. Trimming cost V 6 bases and J 8 bases, with 8 bases left between them. The CDR3 consists of 11 residues. CDR3 coding DNA: TGTGCTAGTGGCGCTATGGATGAGCAGTTCTTC. This sequence encodes CASGAMDEQFF.

This chain links TRBV5-1 with TRBJ2-7; 7 bases fit TRBD1. The CDR3 runs 16 residues. CDR1 and CDR2 from the germline V gene are SGHRS and YFSETQ. V lost 1 base and J lost 5; bases outside the gene matches: 12. This CDR3 reads CASSLSISTGQDEQYF. CDR3 nucleotides: TGCGCCAGCAGCTTGAGCATTTCGACAGGGCAGGACGAGCAGTACTTC.

The rearrangement joins TRBV5-1 to TRBJ2-2; D may be TRBD2 (5 bases). The V and J ends lost 1 base and 6 bases respectively, with 16 bases between them. CDR1 and CDR2 (germline): SGHRS, YFSETQ. This CDR3 comprises 16 residues. In DNA form, the CDR3 reads TGCGCCAGCAGCTTGTTCTTTCGGGGTCATGCCGGGGAGCTGTTTTTT. Translation gives CASSLFFRGHAGELFF.

This clone was detected a few times. The chain has TRBV19 and TRBJ1-2; possible D gene TRBD1, 5 bases. The CDR3 sequence is 13 residues long. Germline V CDR1 and CDR2: LNHDA, SQIVND (reference sequence). Trimming cost V 6 bases and J 3 bases, with 11 bases left between them. CDR3 nucleotides: TGTGCCAGTAGGCGAGACAGCCACTATGGCTACACCTTC. It is translated as CASRRDSHYGYTF. The variable domain in full, completed from reference TRBV19 and TRBJ1-2, reads DGGITQSPKYLFRKEGQNVTLSCEQNLNHDAMYWYRQDPGQGLRLIYYSQIVNDFQKGDIAEGYSVSREKKESFPLTVTSAQKNPTAFYLCASRRDSHYGYTFGSGTRLTVV.

The CDR3, as DNA: TGTGCCAGCAGCTTGTGGGTCGGGGGGGTGTACGAGCAGTACTTC. It specifies CASSLWVGGVYEQYF. The genes are TRBV5-8 and TRBJ2-7; 8 nucleotides match TRBD2. The CDR3 runs 15 residues. With 1 base clipped from V and 4 bases from J, the junction kept 7 bases outside the gene matches. Germline V gene sequence: CDR1 SGHTS, CDR2 YDEGEE.

The genes are TRBV11-2 and TRBJ1-2; D remains unclear. V lost 1 base and J lost 2, with 8 bases in between. CDR3 length equals 14 residues. CDR1 is SGHAT, CDR2 FQNNGV, per germline. CDR3 loop: CASSLAQSNYGYTF. The DNA for the CDR3 is TGTGCCAGCAGCTTAGCACAGTCCAACTATGGCTACACCTTC.

This rearrangement joins TRBV2 to TRBJ2-7; TRBD2 aligns across 11 bases. V lost 0 bases to trimming and J lost 7 bases; unmatched junction nucleotides: 2. The CDR3 is 14 amino acids. Germline V gene lookup returns CDR1 SNHLY and CDR2 FYNNEI. In DNA form, the CDR3 reads TGTGCCAGCAGTGAAGCCCGACTAGCGGGGGAGCAGTACTTC. Translation gives CASSEARLAGEQYF. The full variable domain, its missing parts supplied by reference TRBV2 and TRBJ2-7, is EPEVTQTPSHQVTQMGQEVILRCVPISNHLYFYWYRQILGQKVEFLVSFYNNEISEKSEIFDDQFSVERPDGSNFTLKIRSTKLEDSAMYFCASSEARLAGEQYFGPGTRLTVT.

The V call is TRBV7-3, the J call TRBJ2-1, with TRBD2 identical over 9 bases. In germline, CDR1 is SGHTA, CDR2 FQGTGA. J lost 8 bases, V lost 5 bases, and 7 bases had no gene match. CDR3 size: 14 residues. This CDR3 reads CASSEAGGPYEQFF. The CDR3 DNA reads TGTGCCAGCAGCGAGGCGGGAGGGCCGTATGAGCAGTTCTTC.

The chain carries TRBV9 and TRBJ2-3, with 15 positions matching TRBD2. V dropped 4 bases and J dropped 1; count of bases not matched to a gene: 4. The CDR3 is made up of 17 amino acids. CDR1 and CDR2 from the germline V gene are SGDLS and YYNGEE. The CDR3 coding sequence is TGTGCCAGCAGCCACGGACTAGCGGGAGGGGGCACAGATACGCAGTATTTT. Amino acids: CASSHGLAGGGTDTQYF.

The chain has TRBV9 and TRBJ1-4, with a possible D match to TRBD1 (6 bases). CDR3 size: 16 residues. Germline CDR1 and CDR2: SGDLS and YYNGEE. V was cut by 4 bases and J by 4 bases, with 17 bases left in between. The CDR3 is CASSLSSDRLNEKLFF. The CDR3, as DNA: TGTGCCAGCAGCCTCTCCTCCGACAGGCTTAATGAAAAACTGTTTTTT.

The CDR3 sequence: CASSYGAGWYGEQFF. CDR3 nucleotide sequence: TGTGCCAGCAGTTATGGGGCAGGGTGGTATGGGGAGCAGTTCTTC. The chain has TRBV5-4 and TRBJ2-1; TRBD1 might be the D (5 bases). Looked up from germline, CDR1 is SGHNT and CDR2 is YYREEE (reference sequence). V was cut by 5 bases and J by 10 bases, with 22 bases left in between. The CDR3 loop spans 15 amino acids.

The chain employs TRBV9 and TRBJ2-5; a weak D match, TRBD1 (6 bases). Germline CDR1 and CDR2: SGDLS and YYNGEE. V was shortened by 0 bases and J by 11 bases, with 17 bases between the two germline ends. This CDR3 region has 14 residues. CDR3: CASSVAPRGLEQYF. The CDR3, as DNA: TGTGCCAGCAGCGTAGCCCCCAGGGGCCTTGAGCAGTACTTC.

The V gene is TRBV5-1, the J gene TRBJ2-7, with TRBD1 as a possible D gene (5 bases). Trimming pared 2 bases from V and 2 bases from J, leaving 17 bases between. Germline V gene lookup returns CDR1 SGHRS and CDR2 YFSETQ. CDR3 length equals 16 residues. CDR3 loop: CASSLHPRDLTYEQYF. DNA of the CDR3: TGCGCCAGCAGCTTACACCCCAGGGATCTCACCTACGAGCAGTACTTC.

The V and J genes are TRBV18 and TRBJ1-4; 9 bases map to TRBD1. V was clipped by 6 bases and J by 8 bases; unmatched bases: 10. This CDR3 comprises 15 residues. Germline CDR1 KGHSH, CDR2 LQKENI. The CDR3 sequence: CASSTSTGGVEKLFF. CDR3 DNA: TGTGCCAGCTCGACCTCGACAGGGGGGGTGGAAAAACTGTTTTTT.

V usage is TRBV5-1 and J usage is TRBJ1-5; D is uncertain. Germline lookup yields CDR1 SGHRS and CDR2 YFSETQ. This CDR3 is built from 14 residues. Trimming shortened V by 2 bases and J by 3 bases, and 9 bases separated the two germline ends. The DNA of the CDR3 is TGCGCCAGCAGCTTCGGCGGAGACAATCAGCCCCAGCATTTT. Residues: CASSFGGDNQPQHF.

This chain connects TRBV7-3 to TRBJ2-5; 8 nucleotides line up with TRBD2. Germline V gene lookup returns CDR1 SGHTA and CDR2 FQGTGA. The trim removed 5 bases at V and 5 bases at J, leaving 10 bases unmatched. The CDR3 totals 15 residues. CDR3 amino acids: CASSEYSGVGETQYF. Here the CDR3 DNA reads TGTGCCAGCAGCGAATATAGCGGGGTCGGGGAGACCCAGTACTTC.

This clone appeared a single time. V and J are TRBV2 and TRBJ2-1; 9 bases align to TRBD2. Unmatched junction bases numbered 9, after V lost 5 bases and J lost 7 bases. Germline V gives CDR1 SNHLY, CDR2 FYNNEI. This CDR3 region has 15 residues. In DNA form, the CDR3 reads TGTGCCAGCAGTCAGTGGACTAGCGCGGATAATGAGCAGTTCTTC. Residues: CASSQWTSADNEQFF.

CDR3 sequence reads: CASRGQGRAFF. CDR3 bases: TGTGCCAGCAGAGGACAGGGGAGGGCTTTCTTT. J is TRBJ1-1 and V is TRBV6-5; 9 bases agree with TRBD1. With V trimmed by 6 bases and J by 11 bases, 4 bases remained unmatched. The V gene's germline CDR1 is MNHEY and CDR2 SVGAGI. This CDR3 contains 11 residues.

This chain uses TRBV11-1 with TRBJ1-1, with a tentative D call TRBD1 (5 bases). Germline V CDR1 and CDR2: SGHAT, FQDESV (reference sequence). Trimming left V 5 bases short and J 3 bases short, with 19 bases between. The CDR3 runs to 16 residues. CDR3 in amino acids: CASSLGPGLGDTEAFF. The CDR3, as DNA: TGTGCCAGCAGCCTAGGACCGGGACTCGGTGACACTGAAGCTTTCTTT.

The chain uses TRBV4-1 and TRBJ2-2; no clear D gene. With 0 bases removed from V and 6 bases from J, the gap between germline ends came to 11 bases. Germline assignment: CDR1 MGHRA and CDR2 YSYEKL. This CDR3 spans 15 amino acids. The CDR3 reads CASSQDSPVAGELFF. The CDR3 DNA follows: TGCGCCAGCAGCCAAGATAGTCCCGTCGCCGGGGAGCTGTTTTTT.